A selection of T cell receptor beta chains follows, all from one sample in a study of T cell clusters in autoimmune cytopenias. TCRdb re-analyzed the multiplex PCR reads; it lists each CDR3 protein once, without DNA. The sample holds fewer than 8,500 distinct CDR3 sequences. The sequenced sample was peripheral blood. The receptors here all came from a human donor with an autoimmune cytopenia or autoimmune hepatitis (not recorded which). Each CDR3 is given with its conserved first and last residue. Clone size is stated in some rows and not others, as once, few, many or a class when expanded.

j_call clone_size v_call cdr3_aa
TRBJ1-5 medium-sized TRBV27 CASGRDRGAYQPQHF
TRBJ2-7 - TRBV18 CASSRGDFVDEQYF
TRBJ2-3 - TRBV7-9 CASSLDPNRAGSTDTQYF
TRBJ1-5 - TRBV28 CASSHLTLRTSSNQPQHF
TRBJ1-1 - TRBV11-2 CASSRGGQVNTEAFF
TRBJ2-3 - TRBV5-8 CASSLASAGATDTQYF
TRBJ2-7 - TRBV28 CASRTGGTASVYEQYF
TRBJ1-2 - TRBV10-2 CASNPDRAYYGYTF
TRBJ2-4 - TRBV9 CASSVVEELRAKNIQYF
TRBJ2-3 - TRBV7-9 CASSASSMADTQYF
TRBJ1-3 medium-sized TRBV5-5 CASSGGGAGNTIYF
TRBJ2-3 medium-sized TRBV29-1 CSVDGTGTDTQYF
TRBJ2-7 medium-sized TRBV7-6 CASSLGMGQPYEQYF
TRBJ1-6 medium-sized TRBV12-3/TRBV12-4 CASSLQGADSPLHF
TRBJ2-6 medium-sized TRBV7-2 CASSPTGFKSGANVLTF
TRBJ2-1 medium-sized TRBV20-1 CSAIVPGYNEQFF
TRBJ1-1 - TRBV25-1 CASSRQGGTEAFF
TRBJ2-1 - TRBV5-6 CASNRDSREGFYNEQFF
TRBJ2-7 - TRBV28 CASSFNGQPGEQYF
TRBJ2-3 - TRBV27 CASSSPRTSWPDTQYF
TRBJ1-3 medium-sized TRBV29-1 CSVVAPQGGRLGDTIYF
TRBJ2-3 - TRBV13 CASSFRELDTQYF
TRBJ2-7 - TRBV7-3 CASSHHGVPGHEQYF
TRBJ1-5 medium-sized TRBV15 CATSRASYAGLNQPQHF